This T cell receptor beta chain stems from a study of PD-L1 blockade in urothelial cancer. Per germline, CDR1 SNHLY and CDR2 FYNNEI. The CDR3 consists of 16 residues. The V and J ends lost 6 bases and 2 bases respectively, with 20 bases between them. This table comes from immunoSEQ multiplex PCR, and its TCRdb copy is limited to in-frame clones, with some not included. The sample comprises 120,000 or so clones, about 82% of which are singletons, and roughly 2.4% rests with the top ten. The time point: peripheral blood 6 weeks after treatment start. Sequencing used PBMCs, obtained around atezolizumab (anti-PD-L1) treatment. V usage is TRBV2 and J usage is TRBJ2-7, with D perhaps TRBD1 (5 bases). The TCR originated in a man aged 50-59 years with urothelial cancer. CDR3 residues: CASRGRDGTYAYEQYF. In DNA, the CDR3 is TGTGCCAGCAGGGGGCGTGACGGTACCTATGCCTACGAGCAGTACTTC.